This T cell receptor beta chain was documented in a study of T-cell memory formation after mild COVID-19. Sample barcodes and UMIs were carried by the TCR alpha and TCR beta cDNA libraries that 5'RACE generated with constant-segment primers. TCRdb called the 5' RACE reads again in MiXCR, with one record for every CDR3 protein. The data hold around 430,000 distinct CDR3 sequences, with approximately 15% observed a single time. Overall study findings and caveats: The study detected some responding clones in pre-infection memory, suggesting cross-reactive memory joined. Nothing confirmed that second-wave clones peaking on day 37 were specific for SARS-CoV-2.

A remark on this clonotype: Its antigen remains unidentified.

Germline assignment: CDR1 SGHTA and CDR2 FQGNSA. V was trimmed by 1 base and J by 3 bases, leaving 15 bases between them. This CDR3 region has 16 residues. The V call is TRBV7-2, the J call TRBJ1-2, with D tentatively TRBD1 (5 bases). This TCR came from a man between 18 and 35 years old who had mild COVID-19 (a few samples of this study predate the infection). Cell type and time point are not known. Sequenced: PBMCs or a T cell subset sorted from them (not recorded which). CDR3 coding DNA: TGTGCCAGCAGCTTAGAACCATATGGCAGGGACTATGGCTACACCTTC. This encodes CASSLEPYGRDYGYTF.